This TCR beta chain was obtained from a study of patients and donors after allogeneic stem cell transplantation. Germline V gene lookup returns CDR1 SNHLY and CDR2 FYNNEI. This CDR3 is built from 14 residues. V lost 4 bases to trimming and J lost 7 bases; unmatched junction nucleotides: 7. TCRdb used MiXCR to reprocess the RT-PCR reads, holding one entry per CDR3 protein. Among roughly 880,000 distinct CDR3 sequences listed, approximately 18% were seen once. The origin of this receptor is a human donor who was either an allogeneic HSCT recipient or a stem cell or donor lymphocyte infusion donor (not recorded which). It is not recorded whose cells these are; they may come from a transplant donor. Sequencing was performed on blood, either unsorted or a sorted T cell fraction (not recorded which). The V call is TRBV2, the J call TRBJ1-2, with 9 bases lining up with TRBD1. The CDR3 DNA reads as TGTGCCAGCAGTGTGGGACAGGGCATCTCTGGCTACACCTTC. Translated: CASSVGQGISGYTF.